This T cell receptor (beta chain) originates from a study of T cells in localized non-small cell lung cancer (TCRdb year 2020). Regarding the research as a whole: The study examined T cell repertoires in 236 patients with early-stage NSCLC and compared tumors with uninvolved tumor-adjacent lungs. The cohort comprised 236 treatment-naïve NSCLC patients with resected, localized lung tumors. Of the NSCLC patients, about 130 were male and some 97 were female, and the mean age was approximately 64 years. The research as a whole found: Higher T cell density in blood was associated with longer overall survival, whereas higher clonality in adjacent lung was associated with shorter survival. A median of about 55 of the top 100 tumor clones were detected in paired uninvolved adjacent lung, and about 29 of these tumor clones were also found among the top 100 clones of the paired uninvolved adjacent lung. The highest T cell clonality was observed in uninvolved tumor-adjacent lung, where clonality exceeded that of tumor, suggesting that antigenic responses were more focused in uninvolved tumor-adjacent lung. Because the study design was exploratory, TCR variables were selected using unadjusted p-values without false-discovery rate correction. Because multi-region sequencing of the tumors was not done, intratumor heterogeneity could not be ruled out.

Via the germline V gene, CDR1 is SGDLS and CDR2 YYNGEE. Relative to germline, V is 0 bases shorter and J is 4 bases shorter, with 10 bases between their ends. The CDR3 runs 14 residues from the cysteine to the phenylalanine. Left in the record is the CDR3 DNA by itself, 42 bases read in frame from the first base. Concerning this clone: Its recognized antigen is unknown. Base qualities are not recorded, but no much larger clone differs from it by a single base.

The immunoSEQ Assay was used to sequence TCR beta CDR3 regions from DNA. The original methods were these. To compute T cell density, TCR beta template counts were normalized to usable DNA, which was estimated by amplifying housekeeping genes. The preseqR package was used to estimate richness by extrapolating to 400,000 templates for PBMC samples and to 120,000 templates for tissue samples. Clonality was defined as one minus Pielou's evenness. Tissue-enriched TCRs were identified by differential abundance testing using productive amino-acid clonotypes, minimum total count 5 and alpha 0.1. The Jaccard Index and the Morisita Overlap Index were used to measure how much the repertoires overlapped between compartments. TCR beta CDR3s were clustered by GLIPH together with public tetramer-defined viral CDR3s, and at least three viral sequences plus V-gene enrichment were required for viral motifs. TCRdb took over this immuneACCESS table, retaining in-frame rearrangements with V and J assigned. Such tables are incomplete; in checked studies, under half of the missing clones stem from an unresolved V gene, and the remainder is unexplained. V and J calls and clone size are given by that table; D and trimming were obtained from the DNA. The sample table records 55,000 to 65,000 clones; roughly nine tenths of these occur just once. The ten most abundant clones make up around 20% of the sample.

At diagnosis, peripheral blood, uninvolved tumor-adjacent lung and tumor were collected and were preserved as a mix of fresh-frozen and FFPE material. Blood samples were analyzed as peripheral blood mononuclear cells for TCR repertoire profiling. The chain was built from TRBV9 and TRBJ1-2, with no reliable assignment of the D segment. The source was peripheral blood, collected before any cancer treatment. The receptor was derived from a man aged 35-75 years with stage I lung adenocarcinoma. The DNA reads as follows: TGTGCCAGCAGCGTAGCTAATTCGGCCTATGGCTACACCTTC. It encodes CASSVANSAYGYTF.